The present entry profiles one TCR beta chain with its context. The sample originates from a study of blood T cell repertoires in COVID-19. Assay: immunoSEQ multiplex PCR; the TCRdb copy retains only in-frame clones and omits some. Among about 210,000 clones listed, almost 85% were seen once. The CDR3 contains 15 residues. CDR1 is SGDLS, CDR2 YYNGEE, per germline. J lost 4 bases, V lost 3 bases, and 9 bases had no gene match. Sequencing was performed on peripheral blood. The rearrangement links TRBV9 to TRBJ2-7, with 8 bases fitting TRBD1. This receptor was taken from a woman aged 70-85 years with COVID-19, enrolled during active disease. The CDR3 DNA follows: TGTGCCAGCAGCGCGCCCCAGGGGGCTGTGTACGAGCAGTACTTC. Translation: CASSAPQGAVYEQYF.